This record looks at one T cell receptor beta chain sequence and its context. The antigen is not known. Other nucleotide sequences in the sample specify the same CDR3. This sample is part of a study of shared clonotypes between healthy human individuals. Study-wide background: Each donor had three CD4 naive, three CD4 memory, two CD8 naive and one CD8 memory plate.

The data were produced by immunoSEQ multiplex PCR, yet TCRdb's version contains in-frame clones alone and is incomplete. Found here are 2,100,000 or so clones, approximately 95% of them singletons; the top ten hold more than 0.1%. Germline V gene lookup returns CDR1 SGDLS and CDR2 YYNGEE. Trimming took off 0 bases at V and 0 bases at J, with 8 bases between the two ends. This CDR3 comprises 15 residues. Overall study results and limits: An effect of sequencing depth on clonotype sharing among donors was expected.

It was into CD45RA+ naive and CD45RA-negative memory subsets that the CD4+ cells were split. The TCR sequence derives from a man aged 18 to 30 in good health. The genes are TRBV9 and TRBJ2-3; D gene ambiguous. Sequences were obtained from naive CD4+ T cells sorted from blood. Subset specified: CD45RA+ positively selected. Written as DNA, the CDR3 is TGTGCCAGCAGCGTAGATGTGGTTAGCACAGATACGCAGTATTTT. Translation: CASSVDVVSTDTQYF.